These 22 T cell receptor beta chains share one sample of origin, sequenced in a study of early T cells in non-severe SARS-CoV-2 infection. TCRdb re-called the 5' RACE reads with MiXCR, one entry per CDR3 protein. This sample has 50,000 to 65,000 distinct CDR3 sequences, with approximately 14% found just once. Material: whole blood. Receptors were obtained from an adult who was a healthcare worker with PCR-confirmed SARS-CoV-2 infection or an uninfected control (not recorded which).

This clonotype has more than one count but fewer than ten. The CDR3, as DNA: TGCGCCAGCAGCGACACCACCCCAGGGGAGGGCACTGAAGCTTTCTTT. Encoded protein: CASSDTTPGEGTEAFF. The chain employs TRBV10-2 and TRBJ1-1; a weak D match, TRBD1 (6 bases). The V gene's germline CDR1 is WSHSY and CDR2 SAAADI. Trimming cost V 6 bases and J 4 bases, with 21 bases left between them. This CDR3 has 16 amino acids.

This clonotype came up many times. The V gene is TRBV18, the J gene TRBJ2-1; 13 bases agree with TRBD2. J gave up 7 bases and V 6 bases, and 12 bases lay outside the gene matches. This CDR3 region has 17 residues. Germline loops: CDR1 KGHSH, CDR2 LQKENI. The CDR3: CASSLTSGGPAPNEQFF. CDR3 nucleotides: TGTGCCAGCTCTCTGACTAGCGGGGGGCCCGCCCCTAATGAGCAGTTCTTC.

This clonotype was detected only a few times. The chain links TRBV5-1 to TRBJ1-4; no reliable D call. Germline CDR1 reads SGHRS; CDR2 reads YFSETQ. The length of the CDR3 is 15 residues. Trimming stripped 4 bases from V and 0 bases from J, with 10 bases between. As DNA, the CDR3 is TGCGCCAGCAGCCCGGGCGGATCAACTAATGAAAAACTGTTTTTT. This translates into CASSPGGSTNEKLFF.

The chain has TRBV7-2 and TRBJ1-5; D is undetermined. Per the germline V gene, CDR1 is SGHTA and CDR2 is FQGNSA. Trimming took off 3 bases at V and 7 bases at J, with 7 bases between the two ends. The CDR3 covers 12 residues. DNA for the CDR3: TGTGCCAGCAGCTTCTCGGGCCAGCCCCAGCATTTT. Translated, it gives CASSFSGQPQHF.

Ten or more counts support this clonotype. V gene TRBV27 combines with J gene TRBJ2-1, with 14 bases matching TRBD2. The CDR3 covers 14 residues. The germline V gene has CDR1 MNHEY and CDR2 SMNVEV (reference sequence). Losses at the gene ends were 5 bases for V and 8 bases for J; bases not matched to a gene: 2. The CDR3, as DNA: TGTGCCAGCAGTGGGACTAGCGGGGGTTATGAGCAGTTCTTC. This translates into CASSGTSGGYEQFF.

This clonotype appeared a few times. This rearrangement joins TRBV5-5 to TRBJ1-2; D remains ambiguous. The ends were cut back, 4 bases at V and 7 bases at J, with 14 bases in the middle. Germline assignment: CDR1 SGHKS and CDR2 YYEKEE (reference sequence). The CDR3 spans 13 residues. The CDR3 region is CASSLLLVSGYTF. In DNA form, the CDR3 reads TGTGCCAGCAGCCTGCTACTGGTTTCTGGCTACACCTTC. The full variable domain, in which reference TRBV5-5 and TRBJ1-2 provide the parts outside the CDR3, is DAGVTQSPTHLIKTRGQQVTLRCSPISGHKSVSWYQQVLGQGPQFIFQYYEKEERGRGNFPDRFSARQFPNYSSELNVNALLLGDSALYLCASSLLLVSGYTFGSGTRLTVV.

This clonotype was counted many times. This rearrangement joins TRBV3-1 to TRBJ1-2; D unresolved. Germline-derived CDR1 and CDR2 are LGHDT and YNNKEL (reference sequence). V was shortened by 0 bases and J by 8 bases, with 7 bases between the two germline ends. The length of the CDR3 is 12 residues. The CDR3 is CASSQDAEGYTF. CDR3 bases: TGTGCCAGCAGCCAAGACGCAGAAGGCTACACCTTC.

The rearrangement joins TRBV10-3 to TRBJ2-1, with 7 bases identical to TRBD1. The ends lost 5 bases at V and 6 bases at J; junction bases unmatched: 10. The germline V gene encodes CDR1 ENHRY and CDR2 SYGVKD. The CDR3 loop spans 15 amino acids. CDR3 DNA: TGTGCCATCAGTAGCTTGCAGGGGGATTTCAATGAGCAGTTCTTC. Protein product: CAISSLQGDFNEQFF.

This clonotype has ten or more counts. This rearrangement joins TRBV12-3 or TRBV12-4 to TRBJ1-5; 10 bases are a match to TRBD1. The V segment lost 5 bases and the J segment 7 bases; nucleotides outside the gene matches: 2. CDR3 size: 13 residues. The CDR3 nucleotides read TGTGCCAGCAGTCGGACAGGGGGGCAGCCCCAGCATTTT. This sequence encodes CASSRTGGQPQHF.

This clonotype was counted at least ten times. The V call is TRBV6-1, the J call TRBJ1-6; D remains unclear. V was trimmed by 3 bases and J by 5 bases, leaving 5 bases between them. Per the germline V gene, CDR1 is MNHNS and CDR2 is SASEGT. This CDR3 has 13 residues. CDR3 in amino acids: CASSEIHNSPLHF. The CDR3 DNA reads TGTGCCAGCAGTGAGATTCATAATTCACCCCTCCACTTT.

This clonotype came up a few times. The chain links TRBV7-9 to TRBJ2-7; 8 bases map to TRBD1. This CDR3 has 14 residues. The junction had 6 bases not matched to a gene; V was cut back by 5 bases and J by 3 bases. Germline CDR1 and CDR2: SEHNR and FQNEAQ (reference sequence). The CDR3 sequence: CASSQSGQGYEQYF. The CDR3 DNA sequence: TGTGCCAGCAGCCAAAGTGGACAGGGCTACGAGCAGTACTTC.

V usage is TRBV29-1 and J usage is TRBJ1-6; D is ambiguous. This CDR3 comprises 13 residues. The V gene lost 7 bases and the J gene lost 7 bases, with 14 bases spanning the gap. Germline assignment: CDR1 SQVTM and CDR2 ANQGSEA. The CDR3 here is CSARAGRNSPLHF. As DNA, the CDR3 is TGCAGCGCCCGGGCCGGCCGGAATTCACCCCTCCACTTT.

The chain carries TRBV20-1 and TRBJ2-4; 8 positions match TRBD1. Germline V gene sequence: CDR1 DFQATT, CDR2 SNEGSKA (reference sequence). The CDR3 has 14 residues. The trim removed 4 bases at V and 6 bases at J, leaving 8 bases unmatched. The CDR3 region has the DNA TGCAGTGCTAACCAGGGGGCGCGGGGAAACATTCAGTACTTC. As protein: CSANQGARGNIQYF.

The gene calls are TRBV3-1 and TRBJ2-1; the D gene is possibly TRBD2 (5 bases). Looked up from germline, CDR1 is LGHDT and CDR2 is YNNKEL (reference sequence). The CDR3 loop spans 16 amino acids. The V and J ends lost 6 bases and 2 bases respectively, with 17 bases between them. The CDR3 spells CASSENSAGAYNEQFF. As DNA, the CDR3 is TGTGCCAGCAGTGAGAACAGCGCCGGGGCCTACAATGAGCAGTTCTTC.

This clonotype appeared many times. J is TRBJ2-1 and V is TRBV6-2 or TRBV6-3, with 12 positions matching TRBD1. Germline CDR1 is MNHEY and CDR2 is SVGEGT. Trimming removed 4 bases from V and 6 bases from J; junction bases left unmatched: 7. The CDR3 is 16 residues long. CDR3 amino acids: CASSSPGQGARNEQFF. The CDR3, as DNA: TGTGCCAGCAGTTCCCCGGGACAGGGGGCGCGCAATGAGCAGTTCTTC.

This clonotype was picked up a small number of times. This chain connects TRBV6-6 to TRBJ2-5, with TRBD1 matching 7 bases. Losses at the gene ends were 0 bases for V and 6 bases for J; bases not matched to a gene: 10. The CDR3 totals 16 residues. The germline CDR1 and CDR2 sequences are MNHNY and SVGAGI (reference sequence). In DNA form, the CDR3 reads TGTGCCAGCAGTTACTCGGAGACAGGGATTAGACAGACCCAGTACTTC. As protein: CASSYSETGIRQTQYF.

This clonotype was counted between two and nine times. The chain links TRBV7-2 to TRBJ2-3, with no clear D. The CDR3 consists of 12 residues. CDR1 is SGHTA and CDR2 is FQGNSA in the germline V gene. V was clipped by 4 bases and J by 2 bases, with 4 bases between them. CDR3 bases: TGTGCCAGCAGCTCGTTCACAGATACGCAGTATTTT. Residues: CASSSFTDTQYF.

This clonotype was counted only a few times. The gene calls are TRBV2 and TRBJ2-7; 7 bases are a match to TRBD2. This CDR3 has 13 residues. Germline trimming cut 7 bases from V and 0 bases from J; bases unmatched to any gene: 3. CDR1 is SNHLY and CDR2 is FYNNEI in the germline V gene. Here the CDR3 reads CASNGGSSYEQYF. The CDR3 DNA sequence: TGTGCCAGCAACGGGGGGTCCTCCTACGAGCAGTACTTC.

This clonotype was counted only a few times. V gene TRBV2 combines with J gene TRBJ2-6; D gene ambiguous. The ends were cut back, 4 bases at V and 4 bases at J, with 8 bases in the middle. The CDR3 extends over 14 amino acids. Germline-derived CDR1 and CDR2 are SNHLY and FYNNEI. CDR3: CASSALAGANVLTF. The CDR3 DNA reads as TGTGCCAGCAGTGCTCTGGCAGGGGCCAACGTCCTGACTTTC.

The genes are TRBV5-4 and TRBJ1-2, with TRBD1 matching over 7 bases. This CDR3 spans 13 amino acids. Germline values: CDR1 SGHNT, CDR2 YYREEE (reference sequence). J lost 5 bases, V lost 7 bases, and 8 bases had no gene match. CDR3 nucleotides: TGTGCCAGCGCGGAGACAGGGAGGTATGGCTACACCTTC. Residues: CASAETGRYGYTF.

The rearrangement uses TRBV6-2 or TRBV6-3 and TRBJ2-4, with a weak D call TRBD1 (6 bases). This CDR3 region has 13 residues. Germline CDR1 reads MNHEY; CDR2 reads SVGEGT. The ends were cut back, 8 bases at V and 1 base at J, with 9 bases in the middle. CDR3 amino acids: CASEGVAKNIQYF. In DNA, the CDR3 is TGTGCCAGCGAGGGGGTCGCCAAAAACATTCAGTACTTC.

This clonotype was picked up many times. The rearrangement joins TRBV11-2 to TRBJ1-2; D is ambiguous. Germline loops: CDR1 SGHAT, CDR2 FQNNGV. The length of the CDR3 is 15 residues. The germline V and J ends were trimmed by 5 bases and 3 bases, with 16 bases remaining between them. The CDR3: CASSAGQSDYYGYTF. For the CDR3, the DNA is TGTGCCAGCAGCGCCGGCCAGTCTGATTACTATGGCTACACCTTC. The full variable domain, its missing parts supplied by reference TRBV11-2 and TRBJ1-2, is EAGVAQSPRYKIIEKRQSVAFWCNPISGHATLYWYQQILGQGPKLLIQFQNNGVVDDSQLPKDRFSAERLKGVDSTLKIQPAKLEDSAVYLCASSAGQSDYYGYTFGSGTRLTVV.